This TCR beta chain was found in a study of lymphopenia after photon versus proton radiotherapy. TCRdb's table, derived via immunoSEQ multiplex PCR, lists solely in-frame clones and lacks some. Of approximately 50,000 clones listed, 83% were seen once; the top ten hold just under 30%. Study-wide results and limits: Survival link was tested only in deceased patients; proton benefit remains a possibility.

The CDR3 spans 16 residues. Trimming stripped 4 bases from V and 0 bases from J, with 13 bases between. Germline-derived CDR1 and CDR2 are LGHNA and YSLEER. On this clone itself: Its antigen is currently unknown.

This sequence originates from a man aged 50-60 years with gastric cancer. The chain recombines TRBV4-3 with TRBJ2-1; D gene uncertain. This material consisted of peripheral blood, taken from a patient treated with photon-based radiotherapy. The CDR3 DNA follows: TGCGCCAGCAGCCGAAAAGCTGATGGCTCCTACAATGAGCAGTTCTTC. Its protein is CASSRKADGSYNEQFF.